The present T cell receptor beta chain was sequenced within a study of blood T cell repertoires in COVID-19. At the level of the study: Both acute and convalescent COVID-19 samples were obtained from the United States, Italy and Spain. T cells, B-cell-depleted T cells, or PBMCs supplied cDNA or gDNA.

V shed 6 bases, J shed 9 bases, and the junction held 13 bases outside the gene matches. The CDR3 length is 14 residues. Germline V gene sequence: CDR1 ENHRY, CDR2 SYGVKD. Original analysis: Reference gene primer amplification gave estimated nucleated cell counts. Repertoires were generated with immunoSEQ multiplex PCR, while TCRdb's copy carries only in-frame clones and drops some. V, J and clone size derive from that table, while D and trimming were established from the DNA sequence. The sample has 75,000 to 90,000 clones, 75% to 95% seen once. The chain employs TRBV10-3 and TRBJ2-5; TRBD1 agrees at 7 bases. Sequences were obtained from peripheral blood. The source is a woman aged 45-60 years in a cohort sampled during active COVID-19. The chain's CDR3 is CAIRGTESSGSQYF. The CDR3 DNA follows: TGTGCCATCAGGGGGACAGAATCCTCGGGTTCCCAGTACTTC.